The rows below give T cell receptor beta chains drawn from one sample of a study of blood T cell repertoires in COVID-19. Profiling relied on immunoSEQ multiplex PCR, and the TCRdb table lists in-frame clones only, not all of them. The table records about 87,000 clones, about 85% of them present only once. Sequencing input: peripheral blood. These receptors all come from an elderly woman with COVID-19, enrolled during active disease. CDR3s leave out the opening cysteine and the closing phenylalanine or tryptophan. The D gene is left open where the match is weak.

TRBV12-3/TRBV12-4	TRBD1	TRBJ1-5	ASRLYRGQPQH
TRBV7-2	TRBD2	TRBJ2-2	ASSSRRGGTGELF
TRBV29-1	.	TRBJ1-1	SVLTGPTEAF
TRBV6-2/TRBV6-3	TRBD1	TRBJ1-5	ASSRQGSAQPQH
TRBV5-4	TRBD2	TRBJ2-3	ASSLRAGAVTDTQY
TRBV4-2	TRBD2	TRBJ2-1	ASSQDPAGVDEQF
TRBV24-1	.	TRBJ2-3	ATSEWGSTDTQY
TRBV3-1/TRBV3-2	.	TRBJ2-3	ASSLLAAVGTDTQY
TRBV7-9	TRBD1	TRBJ2-1	ASSQDRGRDEQF
TRBV7-2	.	TRBJ1-5	ASSLEAGIQPQH
TRBV2	TRBD2	TRBJ2-4	ASSEGLAGAPLAKNIQY
TRBV4-1	TRBD1	TRBJ2-7	ASSLLDRTGEQY
TRBV11-2	TRBD2	TRBJ2-1	ASSHGLAGGGKQF
TRBV9	.	TRBJ1-5	ASSVGGDNQPQH
TRBV6-5	TRBD1	TRBJ2-7	ASSYPMDRADEQY
TRBV2	.	TRBJ1-6	ASIGGRTISPLH
TRBV11-2	.	TRBJ2-2	ASSLDLVRANTGELF
TRBV27	.	TRBJ2-1	ASSQGPPRDKF
TRBV2	.	TRBJ1-4	ASSGGVGEKLF
TRBV7-3	TRBD2	TRBJ2-7	ASSLTGLDSEQY
TRBV24-1	.	TRBJ2-3	ATSDPGWDTQY
TRBV9	TRBD2	TRBJ2-5	ASSVGDDGGAWLQETQY
TRBV7-3	TRBD1	TRBJ1-3	ASSQGTGRGGNTIY